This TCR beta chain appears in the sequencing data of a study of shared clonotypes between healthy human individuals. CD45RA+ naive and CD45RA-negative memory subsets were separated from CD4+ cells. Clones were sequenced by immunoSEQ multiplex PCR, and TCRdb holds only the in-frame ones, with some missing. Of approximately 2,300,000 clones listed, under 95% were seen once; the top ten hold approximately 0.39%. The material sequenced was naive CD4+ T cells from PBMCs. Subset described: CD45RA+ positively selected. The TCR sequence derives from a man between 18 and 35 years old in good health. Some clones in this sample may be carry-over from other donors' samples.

The chain's CDR3 is CASTSRVSGANVLTF. The DNA for the CDR3 is TGCGCCAGCACCTCGAGGGTTTCCGGGGCCAACGTCCTGACTTTC. The chain is built from TRBV5-1 and TRBJ2-6; possibly TRBD2 for D (5 bases). The CDR3 consists of 15 residues. The germline V and J ends were trimmed by 6 bases and 4 bases, with 14 bases remaining between them. Looked up from germline, CDR1 is SGHRS and CDR2 is YFSETQ.